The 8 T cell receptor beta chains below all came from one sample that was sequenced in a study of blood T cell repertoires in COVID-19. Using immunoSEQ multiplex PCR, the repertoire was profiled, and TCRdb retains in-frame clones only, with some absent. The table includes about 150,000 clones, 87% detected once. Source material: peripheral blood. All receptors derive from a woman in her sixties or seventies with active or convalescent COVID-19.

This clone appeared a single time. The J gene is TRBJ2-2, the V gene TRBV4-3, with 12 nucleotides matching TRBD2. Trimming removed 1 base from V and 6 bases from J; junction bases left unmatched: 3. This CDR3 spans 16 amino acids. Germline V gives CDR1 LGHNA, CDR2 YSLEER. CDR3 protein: CASSQGRTSGAGELFF. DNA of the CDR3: TGCGCCAGCAGCCAAGGCCGGACTAGCGGGGCCGGGGAGCTGTTTTTT.

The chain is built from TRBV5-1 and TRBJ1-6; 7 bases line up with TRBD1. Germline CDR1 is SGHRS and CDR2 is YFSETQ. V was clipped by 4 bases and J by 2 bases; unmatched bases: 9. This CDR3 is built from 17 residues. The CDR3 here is CASSLGTASTYNSPLHF. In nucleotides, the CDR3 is TGCGCCAGCAGCCTAGGGACAGCCTCAACCTATAATTCACCCCTCCACTTT.

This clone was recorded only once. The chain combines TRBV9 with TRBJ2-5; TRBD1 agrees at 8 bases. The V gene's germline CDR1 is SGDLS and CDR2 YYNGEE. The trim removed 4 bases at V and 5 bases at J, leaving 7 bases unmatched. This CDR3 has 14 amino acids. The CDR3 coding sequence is TGTGCCAGCAGCCCCGACAGGGGATTCGAGACCCAGTACTTC. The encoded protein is CASSPDRGFETQYF.

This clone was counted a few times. Here the CDR3 DNA reads TGTGCCAGCAGCTTCGAGGGGGCGGTGTCGAACTATGGCTACACCTTC. It translates to CASSFEGAVSNYGYTF. The chain couples TRBV11-2 to TRBJ1-2; 7 bases line up with TRBD1. The CDR3 is 16 residues long. Unmatched junction bases numbered 9, after V lost 3 bases and J lost 2 bases. Germline V gene data show CDR1 as SGHAT and CDR2 as FQNNGV.

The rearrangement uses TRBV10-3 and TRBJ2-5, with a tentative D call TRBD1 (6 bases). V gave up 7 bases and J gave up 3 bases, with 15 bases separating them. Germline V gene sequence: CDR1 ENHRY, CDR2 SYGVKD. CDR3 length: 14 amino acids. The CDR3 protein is CAIKAGAPEETQYF. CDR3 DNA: TGTGCCATCAAAGCAGGGGCGCCCGAAGAGACCCAGTACTTC.

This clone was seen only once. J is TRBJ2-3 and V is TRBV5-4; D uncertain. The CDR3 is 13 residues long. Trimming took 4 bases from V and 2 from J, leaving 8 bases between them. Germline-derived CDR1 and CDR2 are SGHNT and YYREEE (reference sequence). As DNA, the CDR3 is TGTGCCAGCAGCAAAGCCTTCACAGATACGCAGTATTTT. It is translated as CASSKAFTDTQYF.

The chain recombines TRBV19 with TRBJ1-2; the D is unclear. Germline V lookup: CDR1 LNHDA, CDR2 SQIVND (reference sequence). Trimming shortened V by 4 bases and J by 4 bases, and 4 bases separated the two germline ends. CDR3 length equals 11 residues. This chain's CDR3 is CASSTFYGYTF. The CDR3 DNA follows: TGTGCCAGTAGTACATTCTATGGCTACACCTTC.

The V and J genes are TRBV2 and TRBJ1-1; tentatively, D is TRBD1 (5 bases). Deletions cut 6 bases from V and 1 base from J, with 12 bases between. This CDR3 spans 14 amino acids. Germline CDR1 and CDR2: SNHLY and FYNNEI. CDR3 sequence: CASSPTVWNTEAFF. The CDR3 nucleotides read TGTGCCAGCAGCCCGACAGTTTGGAACACTGAAGCTTTCTTT.